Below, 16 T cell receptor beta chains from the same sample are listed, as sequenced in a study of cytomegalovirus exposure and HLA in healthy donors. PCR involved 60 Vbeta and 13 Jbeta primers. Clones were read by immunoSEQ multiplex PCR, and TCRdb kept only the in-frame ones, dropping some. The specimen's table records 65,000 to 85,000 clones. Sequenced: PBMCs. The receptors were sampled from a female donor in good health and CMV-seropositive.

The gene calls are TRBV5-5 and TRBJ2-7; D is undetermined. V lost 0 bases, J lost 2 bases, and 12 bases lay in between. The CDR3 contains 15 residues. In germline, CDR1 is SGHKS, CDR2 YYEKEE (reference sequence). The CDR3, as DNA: TGTGCCAGCAGCTTGGGTAGCATGGTAGCCTACGAGCAGTACTTC. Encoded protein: CASSLGSMVAYEQYF. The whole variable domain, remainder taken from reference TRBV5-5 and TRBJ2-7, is DAGVTQSPTHLIKTRGQQVTLRCSPISGHKSVSWYQQVLGQGPQFIFQYYEKEERGRGNFPDRFSARQFPNYSSELNVNALLLGDSALYLCASSLGSMVAYEQYFGPGTRLTVT.

CDR3 nucleotide sequence: TGTGCCAGTACCTCCGGGCTAGCGGGGCTCAATGAGCAGTTCTTC. Protein: CASTSGLAGLNEQFF. The V call is TRBV19, the J call TRBJ2-1; 9 bases map to TRBD2. The CDR3 is made up of 15 amino acids. V was pared by 7 bases and J by 6 bases, with 10 bases of the junction left unmatched. Looked up from germline, CDR1 is LNHDA and CDR2 is SQIVND (reference sequence).

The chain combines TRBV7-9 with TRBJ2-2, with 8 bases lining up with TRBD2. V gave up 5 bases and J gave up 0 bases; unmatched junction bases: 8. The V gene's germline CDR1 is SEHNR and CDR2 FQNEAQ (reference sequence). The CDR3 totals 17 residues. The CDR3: CASSPVGGASNTGELFF. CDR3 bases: TGTGCCAGCAGCCCTGTCGGGGGGGCCTCGAACACCGGGGAGCTGTTTTTT.

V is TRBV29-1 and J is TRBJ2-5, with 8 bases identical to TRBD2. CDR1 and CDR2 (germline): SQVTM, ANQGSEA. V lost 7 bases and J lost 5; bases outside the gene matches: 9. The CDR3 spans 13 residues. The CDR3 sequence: CSATQAGVETQYF. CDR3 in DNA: TGCAGCGCCACCCAAGCGGGAGTGGAGACCCAGTACTTC.

CDR3 sequence (DNA): TGTGCCAGCAGTTCCCTGGACAGGGGGCATGGCTACACCTTC. As protein: CASSSLDRGHGYTF. This sequence joins TRBV6-5 and TRBJ1-2; 11 nucleotides line up with TRBD1. With V trimmed by 4 bases and J by 6 bases, 4 bases remained unmatched. The CDR3 contains 14 residues. From germline, CDR1 is MNHEY and CDR2 SVGAGI.

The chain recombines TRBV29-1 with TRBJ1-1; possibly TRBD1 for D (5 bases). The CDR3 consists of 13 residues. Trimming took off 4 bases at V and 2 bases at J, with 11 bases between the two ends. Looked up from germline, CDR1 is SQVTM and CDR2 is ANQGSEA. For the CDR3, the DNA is TGCAGCGTTGTGGGCAGGGTTAACACTGAAGCTTTCTTT. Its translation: CSVVGRVNTEAFF.

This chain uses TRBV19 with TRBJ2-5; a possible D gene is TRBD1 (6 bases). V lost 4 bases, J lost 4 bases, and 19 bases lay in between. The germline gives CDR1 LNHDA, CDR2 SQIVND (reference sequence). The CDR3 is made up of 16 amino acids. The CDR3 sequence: CASSKSGTHGGETQYF. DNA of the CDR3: TGTGCCAGTAGTAAATCGGGGACACATGGGGGAGAGACCCAGTACTTC.

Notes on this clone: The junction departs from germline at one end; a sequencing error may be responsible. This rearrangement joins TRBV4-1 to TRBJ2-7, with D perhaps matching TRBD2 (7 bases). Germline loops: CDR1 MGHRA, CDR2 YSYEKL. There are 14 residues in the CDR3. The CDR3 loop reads CASSQERGAYEQYF. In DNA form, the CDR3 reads TGCGCCAGCAGCCAGGAACGGGGGGCCTATGAGCAGTACTTC.

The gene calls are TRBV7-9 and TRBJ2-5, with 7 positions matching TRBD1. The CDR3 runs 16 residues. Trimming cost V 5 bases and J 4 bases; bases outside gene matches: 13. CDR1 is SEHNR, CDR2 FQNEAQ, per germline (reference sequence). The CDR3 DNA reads TGTGCCAGCAGCCGCCCCCCACAGGGGTGGGGAGAGACCCAGTACTTC. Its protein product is CASSRPPQGWGETQYF. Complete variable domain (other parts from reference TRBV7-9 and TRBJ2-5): DTGVSQNPRHKITKRGQNVTFRCDPISEHNRLYWYRQTLGQGPEFLTYFQNEAQLEKSRLLSDRFSAERPKGSFSTLEIQRTEQGDSAMYLCASSRPPQGWGETQYFGPGTRLLVL.

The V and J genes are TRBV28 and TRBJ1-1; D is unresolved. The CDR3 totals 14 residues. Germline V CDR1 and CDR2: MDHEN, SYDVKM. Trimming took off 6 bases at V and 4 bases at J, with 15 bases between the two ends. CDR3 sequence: CASSSLRSGTEAFF. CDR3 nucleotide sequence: TGTGCCAGCAGCTCCTTGCGGAGTGGCACTGAAGCTTTCTTT.

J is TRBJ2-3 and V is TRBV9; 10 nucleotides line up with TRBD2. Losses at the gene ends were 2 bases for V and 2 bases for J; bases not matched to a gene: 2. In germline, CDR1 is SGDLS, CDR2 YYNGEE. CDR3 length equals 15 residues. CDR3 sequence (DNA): TGTGCCAGCAGCGTCGGGACTAGCGCCACAGATACGCAGTATTTT. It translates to CASSVGTSATDTQYF.

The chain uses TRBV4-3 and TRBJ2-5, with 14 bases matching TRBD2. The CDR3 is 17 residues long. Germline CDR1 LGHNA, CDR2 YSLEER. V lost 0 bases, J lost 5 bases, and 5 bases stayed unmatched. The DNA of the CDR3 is TGCGCCAGCAGCCAAGATGGGACTAGCGGGGGATCGGAGACCCAGTACTTC. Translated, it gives CASSQDGTSGGSETQYF.

In nucleotides, the CDR3 is TGTGCCAGCAGCTATGGGACTAGCGGGGGGACCGAGCAGTACTTC. Amino acid sequence: CASSYGTSGGTEQYF. V is TRBV5-6 and J is TRBJ2-7; 15 bases match TRBD2. There are 15 residues in the CDR3. Germline V gene sequence: CDR1 SGHDT, CDR2 YYEEEE. Losses at the gene ends were 3 bases for V and 6 bases for J; bases not matched to a gene: 4.

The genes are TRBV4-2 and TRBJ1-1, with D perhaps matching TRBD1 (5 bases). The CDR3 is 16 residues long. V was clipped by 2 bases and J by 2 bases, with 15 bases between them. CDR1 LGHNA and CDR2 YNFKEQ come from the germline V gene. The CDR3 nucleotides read TGTGCCAGCAGCCAATTCACCGGGGGACTAAACACTGAAGCTTTCTTT. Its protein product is CASSQFTGGLNTEAFF.

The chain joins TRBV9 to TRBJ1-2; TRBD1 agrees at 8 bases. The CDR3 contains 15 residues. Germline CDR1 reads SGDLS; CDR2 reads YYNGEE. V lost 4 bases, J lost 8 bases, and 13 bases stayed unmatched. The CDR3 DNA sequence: TGTGCCAGCAGCCCCCCGGGTCGCAGGGGGCAAGGCTACACCTTC. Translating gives CASSPPGRRGQGYTF.

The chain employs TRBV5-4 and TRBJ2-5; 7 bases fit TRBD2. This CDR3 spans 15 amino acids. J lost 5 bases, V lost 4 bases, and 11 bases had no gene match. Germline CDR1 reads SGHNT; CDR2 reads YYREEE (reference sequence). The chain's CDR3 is CASSPASGEAETQYF. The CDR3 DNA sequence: TGTGCCAGCAGCCCCGCGAGCGGGGAGGCCGAGACCCAGTACTTC.